The text below deals with one TCR beta chain. Its cognate antigen is unknown. The sample belongs to a study of T cell responses to AZD1222 COVID-19 vaccine. CDR1 MNHEY and CDR2 SVGEGT come from the germline V gene. This CDR3 is built from 15 residues. Trimming left V 2 bases short and J 1 base short, with 10 bases between. Profiling relied on immunoSEQ multiplex PCR, and the TCRdb table lists in-frame clones only, not all of them. The repertoire holds roughly 190,000 clones, 85% to 95% seen once, with around 3.6% in the top ten. General observations from the study: Nearly half of spike-specific TCRs reportedly target unmutated variant regions. All repertoire sampling was performed exclusively after the peak T cell response. White British donors predominated, females outnumbered males, and clonal diversity was possibly underestimated.

The TCR sequence derives from an adult who received the MenACWY meningococcal vaccine as a control. Specimen: peripheral blood, collected 28 days after the second dose of the MenACWY control vaccine. This sequence joins TRBV6-2 or TRBV6-3 and TRBJ2-3; D unclear. The chain's CDR3 is CASSYRSWGTDTQYF. The CDR3 DNA is TGTGCCAGCAGTTACCGGAGCTGGGGCACAGATACGCAGTATTTT.